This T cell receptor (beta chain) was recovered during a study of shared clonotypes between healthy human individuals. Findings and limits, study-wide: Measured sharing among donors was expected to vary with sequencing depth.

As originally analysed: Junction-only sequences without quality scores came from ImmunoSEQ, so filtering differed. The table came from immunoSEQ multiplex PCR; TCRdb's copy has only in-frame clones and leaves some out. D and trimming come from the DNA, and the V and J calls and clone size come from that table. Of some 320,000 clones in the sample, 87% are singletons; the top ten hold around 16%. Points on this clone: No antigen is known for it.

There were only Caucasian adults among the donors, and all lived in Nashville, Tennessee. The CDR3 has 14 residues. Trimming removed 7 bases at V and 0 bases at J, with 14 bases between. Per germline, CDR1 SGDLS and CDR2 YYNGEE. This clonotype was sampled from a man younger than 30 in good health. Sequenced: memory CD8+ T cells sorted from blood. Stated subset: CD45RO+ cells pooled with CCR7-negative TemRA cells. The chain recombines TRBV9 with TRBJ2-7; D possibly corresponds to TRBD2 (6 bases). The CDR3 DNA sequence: TGTGCCAGCGGTCGGGGGACCGTCTCCTACGAGCAGTACTTC. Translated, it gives CASGRGTVSYEQYF.